A single sample gave rise to the 23 T cell receptor beta chains below, sequenced in a study of T cells in women clearing cervical HPV infection. TCRdb's copy holds only in-frame clones and misses some; the assay was immunoSEQ multiplex PCR. Across tens of thousands of clones, the top ten clones capture roughly 35% of the sample. The sample taken for sequencing was blood buffy coat. The receptors stem from a woman between 18 and 70 years old with a cervical HPV16 infection that either progressed to CIN3+ or cleared (not recorded which).

With respect to this clone: The read stops 3 residues short of the end of the CDR3; the missing end is completed from the germline J gene. V gene TRBV19 combines with J gene TRBJ2-1, with D possibly being TRBD2 (5 bases). Trimming cost V 3 bases and J 0 bases, with 9 bases left between them. Germline V lookup: CDR1 LNHDA, CDR2 SQIVND (reference sequence). The CDR3 is 15 amino acids. The sequenced part of the CDR3 DNA is TGTGCCAGTAGTATCGCGGGTAGCTCCTACAATGAG. Its protein is CASSIAGSSYNE. The whole CDR3 protein is CASSIAGSSYNEQFF.

Note on this clone: Sequencing ends 3 residues short of the CDR3 end; the germline J gene provides the rest. The chain joins TRBV18 to TRBJ2-7; D possibly corresponds to TRBD2 (6 bases). V was cut by 0 bases and J by 1 base, with 10 bases left in between. This CDR3 is 15 amino acids long. The germline V gene encodes CDR1 KGHSH and CDR2 LQKENI. The CDR3 bases that were read are TGTGCCAGCTCACCACCCAGCGCGGGATCCTACGAG. Protein product: CASSPPSAGSYE. The entire CDR3 protein reads CASSPPSAGSYEQYF.

On this clone itself: With the read ending 3 residues before the CDR3 end, the germline J gene is used to fill in that end. V usage is TRBV7-3 and J usage is TRBJ2-3, with a tentative D call TRBD1 (6 bases). This CDR3 is 13 amino acids long. Germline V gene lookup returns CDR1 SGHTA and CDR2 FQGTGA. The CDR3 spells CASSLGGWETQYF. The sequenced CDR3 bases are TGTGCCAGCAGCTTAGGGGGCTGGGAGACG.

As concerns this clone: The CDR3 goes on 3 residues after the read ends, and that part is filled in from the germline J gene. The chain uses TRBV29-1 and TRBJ1-3; D may be TRBD1 (5 bases). CDR1 is SQVTM, CDR2 ANQGSEA, per germline. The CDR3 is 14 amino acids. Trimming removed 3 bases from V and 4 bases from J, with 13 bases in between. The chain's CDR3 is CSVEAAGSGNTIYF. The sequenced part of the CDR3 DNA is TGCAGCGTTGAGGCCGCAGGGTCCGGAAACACC.

Of note for this clone: The read ends 3 residues shy of where the CDR3 ends; the end is completed using the germline J gene. J is TRBJ2-3 and V is TRBV7-9; TRBD2 might be the D (5 bases). The CDR3 length is 12 residues. CDR1 is SEHNR and CDR2 is FQNEAQ in the germline V gene (reference sequence). The sequenced CDR3 bases are TGTGCCAGCAGCTCCTTTAGCGAGACG. It specifies CASSSFSET. The complete CDR3 sequence is CASSSFSETQYF.

Concerning this clone itself: The CDR3 goes on 3 residues after the read ends, and that part is filled in from the germline J gene. The rearrangement uses TRBV19 and TRBJ2-2, with D possibly TRBD1 on 5 matching bases. Germline lookup yields CDR1 LNHDA and CDR2 SQIVND (reference sequence). This CDR3 contains 15 residues. V shed 7 bases and J shed 0 bases, with 12 bases lying between them. The sequenced CDR3 bases are TGTGCCAGTAATACAGGCCCATCGAACACCGGGGAG. Translated, it gives CASNTGPSNTGE. The whole CDR3 sequence reads CASNTGPSNTGELFF.

Of note for this clone: The read terminates 3 residues ahead of where the CDR3 ends, so the germline J gene completes it. The chain carries TRBV6-2 or TRBV6-3 and TRBJ2-3; D tentatively reads TRBD1 or TRBD2 (5 bases each). Germline V gene data show CDR1 as MNHEY and CDR2 as SVGEGT. The germline V and J ends were trimmed by 4 bases and 4 bases, with 18 bases remaining between them. This CDR3 has 16 residues. The sequenced part of the CDR3 DNA is TGTGCCAGCAGTTTCCGAGGGGCGCGGTCTCCAGATACG. It is translated as CASSFRGARSPDT. The CDR3 in full is CASSFRGARSPDTQYF.

On this clone: The read gets to within 3 residues of the CDR3 end, and the germline J gene fills in the rest. The chain employs TRBV19 and TRBJ1-4, with TRBD1 as a possible D gene (6 bases). This CDR3 has 16 amino acids. CDR1 is LNHDA and CDR2 is SQIVND in the germline V gene (reference sequence). Between the trimmed V and J ends, which lost 4 bases and 4 bases, there was a span of 16 bases. This CDR3 is CASSKGATGINEKLFF. The DNA read from the CDR3 is TGTGCCAGTAGTAAAGGGGCTACAGGGATTAATGAAAAA.

In regard to this clone: The DNA ends 3 residues before the CDR3 does, and the rest of the CDR3 is filled in from the germline J gene. V and J are TRBV7-2 and TRBJ2-5; 8 nucleotides match TRBD1. V shed 3 bases and J 5 bases; nucleotides not matched to a gene: 5. The CDR3 spans 14 residues. Germline CDR1 SGHTA, CDR2 FQGNSA. CDR3 DNA (partial): TGTGCCAGCAGCTTGCAGGGGGCAAGGGAGACC. The encoded protein is CASSLQGARET. The full-length CDR3 reads as CASSLQGARETQYF.

With regard to this clone: With the read ending 3 residues before the CDR3 end, the germline J gene is used to fill in that end. The chain joins TRBV19 to TRBJ2-3; 7 bases match TRBD1. The germline gives CDR1 LNHDA, CDR2 SQIVND (reference sequence). This CDR3 has 15 residues. CDR3 DNA (partial): TGTGCCACCGCTTCGACAGGGTATGGGCAAGAGACG. This codes for CATASTGYGQET. The whole CDR3 region reads CATASTGYGQETQYF.

Notes on this clone: The read terminates 3 residues ahead of where the CDR3 ends, so the germline J gene completes it. The gene calls are TRBV6-1 and TRBJ1-5; 7 bases line up with TRBD1. Per the germline V gene, CDR1 is MNHNS and CDR2 is SASEGT. This CDR3 has 16 amino acids. The trim removed 4 bases at V and 5 bases at J, leaving 11 bases unmatched. CDR3 protein: CASSVGRTGYYQPQHF. The part of the CDR3 DNA that was read is TGTGCCAGCAGTGTTGGGAGGACAGGCTACTATCAGCCC.

Details on this clone: The junction does not match germline at one end; this may be a read error. Sequencing ends 3 residues short of the CDR3 end; the germline J gene provides the rest. This chain joins TRBV4-2 and TRBJ1-4; a possible D gene is TRBD1 (5 bases). Germline V gives CDR1 LGHNA, CDR2 YNFKEQ. The CDR3 runs to 13 residues. CDR3 sequence: CASSEGANEKLFF. The CDR3 DNA, read in part, is TGCGCCAGCAGTGAAGGGGCTAATGAAAAA.

Note on this clone: The read stops 3 residues short of the end of the CDR3; the missing end is completed from the germline J gene. The rearrangement links TRBV4-1 to TRBJ2-7; D ambiguous. The length of the CDR3 is 13 residues. V dropped 1 base and J dropped 4 bases, with 8 bases sitting between them. Germline CDR1 MGHRA, CDR2 YSYEKL. This CDR3 reads CASSQVRGYEQYF. The sequenced part of the CDR3 DNA is TGCGCCAGCAGCCAAGTACGCGGTTACGAG.

The sequenced part of the CDR3 DNA is TGTGCCAGCAGCTCCAGTTGGCAGGGGGAGACTGAA. Residues: CASSSSWQGETE. The CDR3 in full is CASSSSWQGETEAFF. This chain connects TRBV11-2 to TRBJ1-1, with 7 bases identical to TRBD1. The sequence runs out 3 residues before the end of the CDR3; the remainder is reconstructed from the germline J gene. The germline gives CDR1 SGHAT, CDR2 FQNNGV. With V trimmed by 4 bases and J by 5 bases, 10 bases remained unmatched. The CDR3 extends over 15 amino acids.

Turning to this clone: The read finishes 3 residues shy of the CDR3 end, and the germline J gene is used to complete it. The chain combines TRBV10-3 with TRBJ2-3; 8 bases line up with TRBD1. CDR3 length: 15 amino acids. The germline V gene has CDR1 ENHRY and CDR2 SYGVKD. The junction had 3 bases not matched to a gene; V was cut back by 2 bases and J by 2 bases. CDR3 loop: CAISEPTGDTDTQYF. The DNA read from the CDR3 is TGTGCCATCAGTGAGCCGACAGGGGACACAGATACG.

Note on this clone: The sequence runs out 3 residues before the end of the CDR3; the remainder is reconstructed from the germline J gene. The V call is TRBV5-1, the J call TRBJ2-3; 9 bases align to TRBD2. Germline CDR1 and CDR2: SGHRS and YFSETQ. The V segment lost 0 bases and the J segment 3 bases; nucleotides outside the gene matches: 5. CDR3 length: 16 amino acids. The CDR3 sequence is CASSLAAGGRTDTQYF. The CDR3 bases that were read are TGCGCCAGCAGCTTGGCGGCGGGGGGGCGAACAGATACG.

Comment on this clone: Sequencing ends 3 residues short of the CDR3 end; the germline J gene provides the rest. The V call is TRBV2, the J call TRBJ1-6, with D possibly being TRBD1 (5 bases). Germline V lookup: CDR1 SNHLY, CDR2 FYNNEI. This CDR3 is built from 13 residues. CDR3 bases read: TGTGCCAGCACAGGGCGTCCCCCATCTCCC. The encoded protein is CASTGRPPSP. The CDR3 in full is CASTGRPPSPLHF.

Concerning this clone: Read sequence stops 3 residues before the CDR3 end, and the germline J gene provides the missing end. This chain connects TRBV5-1 to TRBJ2-3, with 9 bases lining up with TRBD2. Unmatched junction bases numbered 6, after V lost 0 bases and J lost 7 bases. Germline CDR1 is SGHRS and CDR2 is YFSETQ. The CDR3 runs 15 residues. CDR3 in amino acids: CASSLETSGSYTQYF. The CDR3 DNA, read in part, is TGCGCCAGCAGCTTGGAGACTAGCGGATCTTATACG. The full variable domain, rest sourced from reference TRBV5-1 and TRBJ2-3, is KAGVTQTPRYLIKTRGQQVTLSCSPISGHRSVSWYQQTPGQGLQFLFEYFSETQRNKGNFPGRFSGRQFSNSRSEMNVSTLELGDSALYLCASSLETSGSYTQYFGPGTRLTVL.

A remark on this clone: The CDR3 end is not reached by the read, which stops 3 residues before it; the germline J gene fills it in. The chain carries TRBV19 and TRBJ1-1; possibly TRBD1 for D (6 bases). Deletions cut 7 bases from V and 1 base from J, with 10 bases between. The CDR3 covers 13 residues. Germline V CDR1 and CDR2: LNHDA, SQIVND (reference sequence). The sequenced CDR3 bases are TGTGCCAGTAACAGGGTATGGAACACTGAA. This codes for CASNRVWNTE. The whole CDR3 region reads CASNRVWNTEAFF.

Note on this clone: Read coverage stops 3 residues before the CDR3 terminus; the germline J gene supplies the remainder. The chain joins TRBV5-4 to TRBJ2-5, with 10 nucleotides matching TRBD2. The CDR3 has 16 amino acids. Germline lookup yields CDR1 SGHNT and CDR2 YYREEE (reference sequence). J was trimmed by 4 bases and V by 2 bases; bases with no gene match: 8. This CDR3 reads CASSLDLAGAGETQYF. The CDR3 bases that were read are TGTGCCAGCAGCTTAGACCTAGCGGGAGCAGGAGAGACC.

On this clone itself: The CDR3 end lies 3 residues beyond the end of the read and is filled in from the germline J gene. The chain has TRBV7-2 and TRBJ1-4, with TRBD1 identical over 10 bases. J gave up 9 bases and V 0 bases, and 10 bases lay outside the gene matches. Looked up from germline, CDR1 is SGHTA and CDR2 is FQGNSA. CDR3 length: 17 residues. Incomplete CDR3 DNA: TGTGCCAGCAGCTTAGCGCTAGGGGGACAGGGGAGTAAAAAA. It is translated as CASSLALGGQGSKK. The full CDR3 reads CASSLALGGQGSKKLFF.

CDR3 sequence: CASSLRLFDFALHF. Partial CDR3 DNA: TGTGCCAGCAGCTTACGCTTATTCGACTTCGCC. The chain recombines TRBV11-2 with TRBJ1-6; D remains unclear. The CDR3 end is not reached by the read, which stops 3 residues before it; the germline J gene fills it in. This CDR3 has 14 residues. In germline, CDR1 is SGHAT, CDR2 FQNNGV.

A word on this clone: The DNA ends 3 residues before the CDR3 does, and the rest of the CDR3 is filled in from the germline J gene. The gene calls are TRBV18 and TRBJ2-7, with 8 bases matching TRBD1. The germline V gene encodes CDR1 KGHSH and CDR2 LQKENI. The CDR3 is 19 residues long. With V trimmed by 2 bases and J by 0 bases, 15 bases remained unmatched. The CDR3 loop reads CASSPISGFTGQASYEQYF. CDR3 DNA, as far as it was read: TGTGCCAGCTCACCAATTTCCGGTTTTACGGGACAGGCCTCCTACGAG.